The 3 T cell receptor beta chains presented below share a single source sample, sequenced in a study of CD8 T cells in Susac syndrome. RNA was extracted with the RNeasy kit, and a quantity of roughly 0.45 to 1 ug was reverse transcribed using random hexamers. TCRdb itself ran the immunoSEQ multiplex PCR reads through MiXCR, one entry per CDR3 protein. The repertoire holds about 140,000 distinct CDR3 sequences, with around 93% as singletons. The sequenced sample consisted of CD4+ T cells from PBMCs. The receptor source for this set is a human donor with Susac syndrome.

V gene TRBV20-1 combines with J gene TRBJ1-1, with D perhaps matching TRBD1 (6 bases). CDR1 and CDR2 (germline): DFQATT, SNEGSKA (reference sequence). CDR3 length: 12 residues. Trimming cost V 6 bases and J 12 bases, with 20 bases left between them. For the CDR3, the DNA is TGCAGTGCCGAACAAATCAGGGGCGGGACTTTCTTT. Amino acid sequence: CSAEQIRGGTFF.

The chain links TRBV5-1 to TRBJ2-1; 12 bases are shared with TRBD2. The CDR3 is 15 residues long. Germline V lookup: CDR1 SGHRS, CDR2 YFSETQ. V was clipped by 5 bases and J by 6 bases; unmatched bases: 6. CDR3 sequence reads: CASRTTSGRSNEQFF. Written as DNA, the CDR3 is TGCGCCAGCAGAACAACTAGCGGGAGGAGCAATGAGCAGTTCTTC.

This sequence joins TRBV4-2 and TRBJ1-5; TRBD1 matches 9 bases. Trimming at V came to 4 bases and at J to 6 bases, leaving 7 bases not matched to a gene. This CDR3 comprises 15 residues. Germline V gives CDR1 LGHNA, CDR2 YNFKEQ. The CDR3 sequence: CASSRGQGRGQPQHF. The CDR3 DNA is TGTGCCAGCAGCCGGGGACAGGGAAGGGGTCAGCCCCAGCATTTT.